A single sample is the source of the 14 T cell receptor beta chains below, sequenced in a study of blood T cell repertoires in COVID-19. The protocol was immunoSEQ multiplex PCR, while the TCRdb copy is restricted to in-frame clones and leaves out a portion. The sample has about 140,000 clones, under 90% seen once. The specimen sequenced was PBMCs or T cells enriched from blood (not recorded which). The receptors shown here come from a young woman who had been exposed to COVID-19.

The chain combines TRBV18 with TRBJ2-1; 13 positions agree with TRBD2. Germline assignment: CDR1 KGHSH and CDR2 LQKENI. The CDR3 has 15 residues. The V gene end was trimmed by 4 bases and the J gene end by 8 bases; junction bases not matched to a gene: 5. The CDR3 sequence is CASSQTSGRNDEQFF. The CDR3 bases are TGTGCCAGCTCACAGACTAGCGGGAGGAACGATGAGCAGTTCTTC.

CDR3 DNA sequence: TGTGCCAGCCAGCGCTACAATGAGCAGTTCTTC. This gives the protein CASQRYNEQFF. V gene TRBV28 combines with J gene TRBJ2-1; D call uncertain. Germline V gives CDR1 MDHEN, CDR2 SYDVKM. The CDR3 loop spans 11 amino acids. V lost 8 bases and J 3 bases, leaving 5 bases between the germline ends.

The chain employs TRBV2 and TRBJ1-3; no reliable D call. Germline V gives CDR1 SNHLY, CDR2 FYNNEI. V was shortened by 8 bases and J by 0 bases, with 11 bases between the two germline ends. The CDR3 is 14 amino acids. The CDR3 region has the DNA TGTGCCAGCCAAGGAGGAAACTCTGGAAACACCATATATTTT. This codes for CASQGGNSGNTIYF.

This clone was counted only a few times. In DNA, the CDR3 is TGTGCCGGAGTCAGACAGTCTAACTATGGCTACACCTTC. Translation: CAGVRQSNYGYTF. This chain links TRBV30 with TRBJ1-2, with TRBD1 as a possible D gene (5 bases). Germline lookup yields CDR1 GTSNPN and CDR2 SVGIG (reference sequence). The CDR3 has 13 amino acids. V was clipped by 8 bases and J by 0 bases, with 13 bases between them.

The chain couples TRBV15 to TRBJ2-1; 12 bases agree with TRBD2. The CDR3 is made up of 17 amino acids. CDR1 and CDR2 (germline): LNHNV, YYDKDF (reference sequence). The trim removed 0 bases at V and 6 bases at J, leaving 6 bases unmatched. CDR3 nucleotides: TGTGCCACCAGCAGAGATCTGCCTAGCGGGAGGGGCAATGAGCAGTTCTTC. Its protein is CATSRDLPSGRGNEQFF.

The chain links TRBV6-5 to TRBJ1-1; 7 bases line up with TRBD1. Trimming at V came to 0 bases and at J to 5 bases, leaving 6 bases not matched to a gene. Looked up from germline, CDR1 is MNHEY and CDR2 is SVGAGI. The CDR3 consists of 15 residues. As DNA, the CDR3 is TGTGCCAGCAGTTACTCGAACAGGGGTTATACTGAAGCTTTCTTT. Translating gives CASSYSNRGYTEAFF.

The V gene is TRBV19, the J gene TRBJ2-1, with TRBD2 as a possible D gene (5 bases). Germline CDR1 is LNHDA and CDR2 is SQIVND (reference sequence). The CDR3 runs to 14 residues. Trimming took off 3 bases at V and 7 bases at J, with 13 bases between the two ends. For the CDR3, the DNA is TGTGCCAGTAGTATTCCTAGCCTTCGAAATGAGCAGTTCTTC. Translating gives CASSIPSLRNEQFF.

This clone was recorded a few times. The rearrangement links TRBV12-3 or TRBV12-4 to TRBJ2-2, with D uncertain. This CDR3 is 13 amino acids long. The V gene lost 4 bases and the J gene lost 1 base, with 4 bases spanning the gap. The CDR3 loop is CASSSRNTGELFF. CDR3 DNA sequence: TGTGCCAGCAGTTCCCGGAACACCGGGGAGCTGTTTTTT.

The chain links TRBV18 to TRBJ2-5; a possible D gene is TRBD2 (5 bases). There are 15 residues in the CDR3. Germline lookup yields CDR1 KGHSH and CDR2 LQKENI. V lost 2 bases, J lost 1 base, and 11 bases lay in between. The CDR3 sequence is CASSPWRQAQETQYF. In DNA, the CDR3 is TGTGCCAGCTCACCATGGAGGCAGGCCCAAGAGACCCAGTACTTC.

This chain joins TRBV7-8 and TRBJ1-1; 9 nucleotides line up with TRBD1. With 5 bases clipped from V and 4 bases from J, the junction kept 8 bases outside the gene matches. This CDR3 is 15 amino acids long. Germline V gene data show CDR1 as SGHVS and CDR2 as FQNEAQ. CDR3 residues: CASSPQGAFFTEAFF. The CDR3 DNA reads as TGTGCCAGCAGCCCACAGGGGGCGTTTTTCACTGAAGCTTTCTTT.

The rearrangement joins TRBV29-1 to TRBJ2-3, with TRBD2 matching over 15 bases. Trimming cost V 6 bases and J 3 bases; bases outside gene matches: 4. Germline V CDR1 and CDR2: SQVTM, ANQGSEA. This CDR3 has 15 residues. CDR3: CSVAGLAGGTDTQYF. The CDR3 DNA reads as TGCAGCGTGGCGGGACTAGCGGGAGGAACAGATACGCAGTATTTT.

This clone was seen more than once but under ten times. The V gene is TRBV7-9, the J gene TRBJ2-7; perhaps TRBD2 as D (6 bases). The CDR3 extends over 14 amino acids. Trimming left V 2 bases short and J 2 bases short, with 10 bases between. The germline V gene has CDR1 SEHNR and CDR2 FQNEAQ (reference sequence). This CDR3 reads CASSLSGGPYEQYF. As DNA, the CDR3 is TGTGCCAGCAGCTTATCCGGGGGACCCTACGAGCAGTACTTC.

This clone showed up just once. This CDR3 is CASSPTHRGASGNTIYF. In DNA form, the CDR3 reads TGTGCCAGCAGCCCAACTCACAGGGGAGCCTCTGGAAACACCATATATTTT. The chain joins TRBV3-1 (or the pseudogene TRBV3-2) to TRBJ1-3, with 7 nucleotides matching TRBD1. The germline V gene has CDR1 LGHDT and CDR2 YNNKEL (reference sequence). CDR3 size: 17 residues. V shed 4 bases and J 0 bases; nucleotides not matched to a gene: 9.

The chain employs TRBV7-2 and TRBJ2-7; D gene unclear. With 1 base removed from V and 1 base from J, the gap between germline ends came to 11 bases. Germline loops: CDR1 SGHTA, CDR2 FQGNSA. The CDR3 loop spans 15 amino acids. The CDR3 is CASSLGSLLSYEQYF. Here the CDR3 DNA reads TGTGCCAGCAGCTTAGGTAGCCTTTTATCCTACGAGCAGTACTTC.